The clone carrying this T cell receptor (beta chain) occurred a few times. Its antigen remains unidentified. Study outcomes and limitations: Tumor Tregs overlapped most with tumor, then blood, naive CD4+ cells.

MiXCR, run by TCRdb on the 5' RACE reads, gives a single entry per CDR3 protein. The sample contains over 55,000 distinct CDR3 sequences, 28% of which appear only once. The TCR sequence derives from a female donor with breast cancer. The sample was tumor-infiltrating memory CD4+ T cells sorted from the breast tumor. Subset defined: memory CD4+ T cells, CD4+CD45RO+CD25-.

DNA of the CDR3: TGCAGTGCAACTAGCGGGGGGGTAAACCAAGAGACCCAGTACTTC. It codes for CSATSGGVNQETQYF. The chain links TRBV20-1 to TRBJ2-5; 13 bases match TRBD2. The CDR3 sequence is 15 residues long. Per the germline V gene, CDR1 is DFQATT and CDR2 is SNEGSKA (reference sequence). V shed 6 bases, J shed 0 bases, and the junction held 4 bases outside the gene matches.